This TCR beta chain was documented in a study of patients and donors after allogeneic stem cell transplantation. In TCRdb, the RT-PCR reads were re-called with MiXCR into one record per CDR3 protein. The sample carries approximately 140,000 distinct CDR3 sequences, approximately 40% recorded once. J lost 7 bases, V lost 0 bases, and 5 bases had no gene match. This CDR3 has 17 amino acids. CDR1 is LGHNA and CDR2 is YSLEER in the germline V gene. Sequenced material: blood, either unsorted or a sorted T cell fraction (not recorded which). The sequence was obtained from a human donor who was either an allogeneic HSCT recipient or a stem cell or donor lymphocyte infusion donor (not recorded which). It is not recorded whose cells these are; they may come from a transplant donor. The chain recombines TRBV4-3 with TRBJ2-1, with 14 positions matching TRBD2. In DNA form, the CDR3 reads TGCGCCAGCAGCCAAGAAGGGACTAGCGGGGGCGGGAATGAGCAGTTCTTC. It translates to CASSQEGTSGGGNEQFF.